Listed below are T cell receptor beta chains from one sample, sequenced in a study of blood T cell repertoires in COVID-19. Only in-frame clones appear in the TCRdb table, and some are missing; sequencing was by immunoSEQ multiplex PCR. The table records 170,000 or so clones, over 75% of them present only once. The specimen sequenced was PBMCs or T cells enriched from blood (not recorded which). These receptors originate from a woman aged 45-65 years who had recovered from COVID-19. CDR3s include the opening cysteine and the closing phenylalanine or tryptophan. The D gene is left open where the match is weak. The size of a clone is reported for some rows only, either as once, few or many, or as a class for expanded clones.

TRBV24-1	TRBD2	.	TRBJ2-1	TGTGCCACCAGTCGACTAGCGGGAGGGTGGGGGGAGCAGTTCTTC	CATSRLAGGWGEQFF
TRBV7-8	TRBD1	.	TRBJ1-1	TGTGCCAGCAGCCTACGGACAGGGGACAGGAACACTGAAGCTTTCTTT	CASSLRTGDRNTEAFF
TRBV2	.	once	TRBJ2-7	TGTGCCAGCAGTCAGGGTATTCCGTACGAGCAGTACTTC	CASSQGIPYEQYF
TRBV6-6	TRBD2	.	TRBJ2-1	TGTGCCAGCTCTACGCCGGGACTAGCGGGCTTTGAGCAGTTCTTC	CASSTPGLAGFEQFF
TRBV3-1/TRBV3-2	TRBD1	.	TRBJ1-3	TGTGCCAGCAGCCAGGACAGGGTAATCGGAAACACCATATATTTT	CASSQDRVIGNTIYF
TRBV2	.	once	TRBJ1-6	TGTGCCAGCAGTGTAGATTCACCCCTCCACTTT	CASSVDSPLHF
TRBV5-1	TRBD2	.	TRBJ2-3	TGCGCCAGCAGCTTCACACCCAACGGACTAGTGGTTCTCGCCACCACAGATACGCAGTATTTT	CASSFTPNGLVVLATTDTQYF
TRBV7-3	.	once	TRBJ2-7	TGTGCCAGCAGCTTTTCCGGGACTTTAGCCTACGAGCAGTACTTC	CASSFSGTLAYEQYF
TRBV10-3	.	.	TRBJ1-5	TGTGCCATCAGTGAGTCTGAGGGTATAGGTCAGCCCCAGCATTTT	CAISESEGIGQPQHF
TRBV7-9	TRBD2	.	TRBJ2-1	TGTGCCAGCAGCTTAGGCGGGAGTAGGTCCTACAATGAGCAGTTCTTC	CASSLGGSRSYNEQFF
TRBV3-1/TRBV3-2	TRBD2	once	TRBJ2-1	TGTGCCAGCAGCTCCAGCGGGAGAAGCTACAATGAGCAGTTCTTC	CASSSSGRSYNEQFF
TRBV27	.	.	TRBJ1-1	TGTGCCAGCAGTTTGATCCCGGACAGAATCCCTTCGGGGAACACTGAAGCTTTCTTT	CASSLIPDRIPSGNTEAFF
TRBV5-8	.	.	TRBJ1-5	TGTGCCAGCAGGTTACAGGGAAACAATCAGCCCCAGCATTTT	CASRLQGNNQPQHF
TRBV30	.	.	TRBJ2-5	TGTGCCTGGAGTACCGGGACAAAAGAGACCCAGTACTTC	CAWSTGTKETQYF
TRBV2	TRBD1	.	TRBJ2-7	TGTGCCAGCAGTGAATTTACAGGGGCCTACGAGCAGTACTTC	CASSEFTGAYEQYF
TRBV18	.	.	TRBJ1-1	TGTGCCAGCTCACCCGGACAGAGCACTGAAGCTTTCTTT	CASSPGQSTEAFF
TRBV15	TRBD1	few	TRBJ1-2	TGTGCCACCAGCAGAGATGACGACTCCGGGACAGATTATGGCTACACCTTC	CATSRDDDSGTDYGYTF
TRBV3-1/TRBV3-2	TRBD1	once	TRBJ1-5	TGTGCCAGCAGCTCCACGACAGGGACTCAGCCCCAGCATTTT	CASSSTTGTQPQHF
TRBV6-5	TRBD2	.	TRBJ2-7	TGTGCCAGCAGAACGGGGACTAGCGGCTACGAGCAGTACTTC	CASRTGTSGYEQYF
TRBV30	.	.	TRBJ2-7	TGTGCTTTATCGGTGGGGGGAAAAGCCTACGAGCAGTACTTC	CALSVGGKAYEQYF
TRBV29-1	TRBD1	.	TRBJ1-4	TGCAGCTCATTGACAGGGAAAGGGGTGAATGAAAAACTGTTTTTT	CSSLTGKGVNEKLFF
TRBV29-1	.	few	TRBJ1-2	TGCAGCGTTTTGGCCCCTCTCAGCTATGGCTACACCTTC	CSVLAPLSYGYTF
TRBV2	.	.	TRBJ1-1	TGTGCCAGCAGTGGGGCAGGTAGGTCCGAAGCTTTCTTT	CASSGAGRSEAFF
TRBV6-5	.	.	TRBJ1-5	TGTGCCAGCAGTTCGAGGACACCCCCCAATCAGCCCCAGCATTTT	CASSSRTPPNQPQHF
TRBV30	.	.	TRBJ2-7	TGTGCCTGCCAAACAGGGTCTGTCGAGCAGTACTTC	CACQTGSVEQYF
TRBV23-1	.	.	TRBJ1-6	TGCGCCAGCAGTCAATGGGAGGGGGGGGTTTATTCACCCCTCCACTTT	CASSQWEGGVYSPLHF
TRBV7-3	TRBD2	few	TRBJ2-2	TGTGCCAGCAGCTCAGCGGGACTTAACACCGGGGAGCTGTTTTTT	CASSSAGLNTGELFF
TRBV5-4	.	.	TRBJ2-5	TGTGCCAGCAGCTTCCGGGACTCCCAAGAGACCCAGTACTTC	CASSFRDSQETQYF
TRBV5-4	.	.	TRBJ2-1	TGTGCCAGCAGCTTGGGTCTACGGGAGATTGAGCAGTTCTTC	CASSLGLREIEQFF
TRBV2	TRBD2	once	TRBJ2-2	TGTGCCAGCCAAAAAGGCGGGAGTAACACCGGGGAGCTGTTTTTT	CASQKGGSNTGELFF
TRBV19	TRBD1	.	TRBJ1-6	TGTGCCAGTAGGGACAGGGTTGGTTCACCCCTCCACTTT	CASRDRVGSPLHF
TRBV7-6	.	.	TRBJ2-3	TGTGCCAGCAGCCCGTCAGGGCATCATACGCAGTATTTT	CASSPSGHHTQYF
TRBV14	TRBD1	.	TRBJ1-2	TGTGCCAGCAGCCAAGATCGGGGCAGGGGGAGGAATGTTGACTACACCTTC	CASSQDRGRGRNVDYTF
TRBV5-1	TRBD2	.	TRBJ2-5	TGCGCCAGCAGCTTGGCCGGGACTACAAAAGAGACCCAGTACTTC	CASSLAGTTKETQYF
TRBV29-1	TRBD1	.	TRBJ1-2	TGCAGCGTTGAAGGGCAGGGGGCGAACTATGGCTACACCTTC	CSVEGQGANYGYTF
TRBV30	TRBD2	.	TRBJ2-7	TGTGCCTGGAGTGGGACTAGCAGATTCAGCTCCTACGAGCAGTACTTC	CAWSGTSRFSSYEQYF
TRBV28	TRBD1	.	TRBJ2-5	TGTGCCAGCAGAACCCTCGGACAGGGGGAGACCCAGTACTTC	CASRTLGQGETQYF
TRBV5-1	TRBD2	.	TRBJ2-1	TGCGCCAGCAGCCCGGGACTAGCGGGAGGGCCCGAGGAGCAGTTCTTC	CASSPGLAGGPEEQFF
TRBV6-5	.	.	TRBJ1-1	TGTGCCAGCAATCCGGGGGGGGCCACTGAAGCTTTCTTT	CASNPGGATEAFF
TRBV7-2	.	once	TRBJ1-5	TGTGCCAGCAGCGAGGGTGGGAATCAGCCCCAGCATTTT	CASSEGGNQPQHF
TRBV2	.	.	TRBJ2-3	TGTGCCAGCAGTGAATCGGAGTCGAAGTCAGATACGCAGTATTTT	CASSESESKSDTQYF
TRBV6-2/TRBV6-3	.	.	TRBJ2-1	TGTGCCAGCAGTTACATGGCTAGCCAAAATGAGCAGTTCTTC	CASSYMASQNEQFF
TRBV9	TRBD1	.	TRBJ2-1	TGTGCCAGCAGCGCCGGACAGGCCGGGAATGAGCAGTTCTTC	CASSAGQAGNEQFF
TRBV18	TRBD1	once	TRBJ2-7	TGTGCCAGCTCAGAACAGGGGGCAGCCTACGAGCAGTACTTC	CASSEQGAAYEQYF
TRBV3-1/TRBV3-2	TRBD2	.	TRBJ2-2	TGTGCCAGCAGCCAAGGGACTAGCGGGACGGCCGGGGAGCTGTTTTTT	CASSQGTSGTAGELFF
TRBV5-6	TRBD1	.	TRBJ1-6	TGTGCCAGCAGCTTGGGGACAGGGAATTCACCCCTCCACTTT	CASSLGTGNSPLHF
TRBV6-5	TRBD1	few	TRBJ1-6	TGTGCCAGCAGTTACTCGGGACAGCCGGGCGATTCACCCCTCCACTTT	CASSYSGQPGDSPLHF
TRBV4-2	.	.	TRBJ2-1	TGTGCCAGCAGCCAAGAAGGGTCAGGGGCCTACAATGAGCAGTTCTTC	CASSQEGSGAYNEQFF
TRBV7-2	.	.	TRBJ2-3	TGTGCCAGCAGCTTAGGTCCTACTAGCACAGATACGCAGTATTTT	CASSLGPTSTDTQYF
TRBV27	.	.	TRBJ1-5	TGTGCCAGCCGGACACGAAGGAATCAGCCCCAGCATTTT	CASRTRRNQPQHF
TRBV20-1	TRBD1	few	TRBJ1-2	TGCAGCAAGAAGACAGGGGTTGGCTACACCTTC	CSKKTGVGYTF
TRBV19	.	once	TRBJ1-4	TGTGCCAGTAGTTCCAGACAGACCTCGAATGAAAAACTGTTTTTT	CASSSRQTSNEKLFF
TRBV6-6	TRBD2	.	TRBJ2-3	TGTGCCAGCAACTCCCTAGCGGGCCGCACAGATACGCAGTATTTT	CASNSLAGRTDTQYF
TRBV3-1/TRBV3-2	.	.	TRBJ2-5	TGTGCCAGCAGCCAAAACCCTGTACAGGAGTCGTACCAAGAGACCCAGTACTTC	CASSQNPVQESYQETQYF
TRBV13	.	.	TRBJ1-1	TGTGCCAGCAGCCCGGGGCGGGACGGTGCTTTCTTT	CASSPGRDGAFF
TRBV19	.	.	TRBJ1-1	TGTGCCAGTACTTCCGGGGACTCGGTGAACACTGAAGCTTTCTTT	CASTSGDSVNTEAFF
TRBV30	.	.	TRBJ2-2	TGTGCCTGGAGAAAGGGACAAAACACTGGGGAGCTGTTTTTT	CAWRKGQNTGELFF
TRBV10-3	.	.	TRBJ2-2	TGTGCCATCAGTGAACTAGAAGCCTCCGGGGAGCTGTTTTTT	CAISELEASGELFF
TRBV2	.	few	TRBJ2-1	TGTGCCAGCAGTGGAGACTTTTCCTACAATGAGCAGTTCTTC	CASSGDFSYNEQFF